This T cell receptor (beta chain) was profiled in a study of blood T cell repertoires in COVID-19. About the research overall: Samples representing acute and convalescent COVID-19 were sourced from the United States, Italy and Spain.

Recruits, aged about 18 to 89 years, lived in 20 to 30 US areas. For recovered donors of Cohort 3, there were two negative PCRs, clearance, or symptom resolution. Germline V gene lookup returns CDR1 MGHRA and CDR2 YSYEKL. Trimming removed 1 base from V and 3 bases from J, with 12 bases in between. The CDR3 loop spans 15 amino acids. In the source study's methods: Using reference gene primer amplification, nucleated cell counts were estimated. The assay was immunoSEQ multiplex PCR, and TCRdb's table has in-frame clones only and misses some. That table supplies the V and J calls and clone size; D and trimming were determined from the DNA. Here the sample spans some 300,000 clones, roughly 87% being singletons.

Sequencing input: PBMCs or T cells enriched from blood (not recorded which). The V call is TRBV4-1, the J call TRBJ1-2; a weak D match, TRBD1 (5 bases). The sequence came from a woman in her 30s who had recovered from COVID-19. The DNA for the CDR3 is TGCGCCAGCAGCCAAGTAGAGTGGGGGGACTATGGCTACACCTTC. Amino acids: CASSQVEWGDYGYTF.